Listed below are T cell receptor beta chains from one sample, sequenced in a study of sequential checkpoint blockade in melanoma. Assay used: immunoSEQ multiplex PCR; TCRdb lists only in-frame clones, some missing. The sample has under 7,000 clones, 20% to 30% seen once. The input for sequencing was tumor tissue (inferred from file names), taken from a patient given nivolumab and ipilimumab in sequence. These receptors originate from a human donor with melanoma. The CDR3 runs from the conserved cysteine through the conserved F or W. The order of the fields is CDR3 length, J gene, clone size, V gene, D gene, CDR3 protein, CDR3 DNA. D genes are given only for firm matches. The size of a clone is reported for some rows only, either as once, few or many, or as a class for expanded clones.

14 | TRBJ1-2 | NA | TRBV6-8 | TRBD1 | CASSAGTGVYGYTF | TGTGCCAGCAGTGCCGGGACAGGGGTCTATGGCTACACCTTC
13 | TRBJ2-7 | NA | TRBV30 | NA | CAWTSGPFREQYF | TGTGCCTGGACGTCGGGTCCCTTTCGGGAGCAGTACTTC
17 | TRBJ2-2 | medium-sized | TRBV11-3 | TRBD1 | CASSSATGDENTGELFF | TGTGCCAGCAGCTCCGCGACAGGGGATGAGAACACCGGGGAGCTGTTTTTT
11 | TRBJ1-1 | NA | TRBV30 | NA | CAWMRVGEAFF | TGTGCCTGGATGAGGGTGGGTGAAGCTTTCTTT
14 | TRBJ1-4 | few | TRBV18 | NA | CASSPQSPNEKLFF | TGTGCCAGCTCACCCCAGTCTCCCAATGAAAAACTGTTTTTT
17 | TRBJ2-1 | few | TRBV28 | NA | CASSLWTPSESSDEQFF | TGTGCCAGCAGTTTGTGGACACCTAGCGAATCAAGCGATGAGCAGTTCTTC
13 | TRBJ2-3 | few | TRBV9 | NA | CASSVGQVDTQYF | TGTGCCAGCAGCGTAGGGCAGGTTGATACGCAGTATTTT
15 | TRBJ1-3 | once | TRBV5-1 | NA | CASRRDTGTGNTIYF | TGCGCCAGTCGTAGAGATACAGGGACTGGAAACACCATATATTTT
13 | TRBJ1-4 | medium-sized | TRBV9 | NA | CASSVQHNEKLFF | TGTGCCAGCAGCGTGCAGCATAATGAAAAACTGTTTTTT
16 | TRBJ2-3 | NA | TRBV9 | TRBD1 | CASSVEGTEGTDTQYF | TGTGCCAGCAGCGTAGAAGGGACAGAGGGCACAGATACGCAGTATTTT
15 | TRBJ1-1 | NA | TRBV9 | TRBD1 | CASSAHRGPGTEAFF | TGTGCCAGCAGCGCGCACAGGGGGCCCGGCACTGAAGCTTTCTTT
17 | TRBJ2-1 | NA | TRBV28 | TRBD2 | CASSLWTSGTSYNEQFF | TGTGCCAGCAGTTTATGGACTAGCGGGACCTCCTACAATGAGCAGTTCTTC
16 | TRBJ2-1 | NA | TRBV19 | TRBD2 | CASSIPTGRLRNEQFF | TGTGCCAGTAGTATTCCAACCGGGAGGCTACGCAATGAGCAGTTCTTC
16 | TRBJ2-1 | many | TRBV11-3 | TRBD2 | CASSLGAGASYNEQFF | TGTGCCAGCAGCTTGGGTGCGGGAGCCTCCTACAATGAGCAGTTCTTC
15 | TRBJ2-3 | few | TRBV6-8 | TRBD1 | CASSYGTGKTDTQYF | TGTGCCAGCAGTTACGGGACAGGCAAAACAGATACGCAGTATTTT
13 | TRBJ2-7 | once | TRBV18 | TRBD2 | CASSPGLADEQYF | TGTGCCAGCTCACCGGGACTAGCGGACGAGCAGTACTTC
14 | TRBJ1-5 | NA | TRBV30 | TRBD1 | CAWTAGQGNQPQHF | TGTGCCTGGACCGCTGGACAGGGCAATCAGCCCCAGCATTTT
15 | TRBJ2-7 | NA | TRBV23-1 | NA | CASSHTGTGPYEQYF | TGCGCCAGCAGTCACACCGGGACTGGCCCCTACGAGCAGTACTTC
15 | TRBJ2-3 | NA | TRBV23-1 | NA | CASSQSGQPTDTQYF | TGCGCCAGCAGTCAATCAGGACAGCCCACAGATACGCAGTATTTT
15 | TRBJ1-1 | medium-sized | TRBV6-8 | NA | CASSYKTVEFPEAFF | TGTGCCAGCAGTTACAAGACGGTCGAGTTTCCTGAAGCTTTCTTT
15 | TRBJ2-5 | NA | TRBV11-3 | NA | CASSLGWQEEETQYF | TGTGCCAGCAGCCTCGGGTGGCAGGAGGAAGAGACCCAGTACTTC
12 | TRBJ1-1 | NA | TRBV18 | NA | CASSLQEREAFF | TGTGCCAGCTCACTACAGGAACGCGAAGCTTTCTTT
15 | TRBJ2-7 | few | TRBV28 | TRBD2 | CASSFGGGGKYEQYF | TGTGCCAGCAGTTTCGGTGGGGGAGGGAAGTACGAGCAGTACTTC
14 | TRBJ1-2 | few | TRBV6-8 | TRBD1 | CAKKSPGQLIGYTF | TGTGCCAAGAAGTCCCCGGGACAGCTGATCGGCTACACCTTC
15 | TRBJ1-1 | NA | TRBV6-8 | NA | CASSYTGGADTEAFF | TGTGCCAGCAGTTATACTGGGGGGGCTGACACTGAAGCTTTCTTT
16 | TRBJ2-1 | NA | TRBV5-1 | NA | CASSPNGGRQNNEQFF | TGCGCCAGCAGCCCGAATGGAGGGAGACAGAACAATGAGCAGTTCTTC
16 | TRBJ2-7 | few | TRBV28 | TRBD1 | CASHLSTAGQAREQYF | TGTGCCAGCCACCTGTCCACGGCGGGACAGGCGAGGGAGCAGTACTTC
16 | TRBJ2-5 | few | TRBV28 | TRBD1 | CASPCPPDRAQETQYF | TGTGCCAGCCCGTGCCCCCCCGACAGGGCCCAAGAGACCCAGTACTTC
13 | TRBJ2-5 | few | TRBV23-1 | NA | CASSPRREETQYF | TGCGCCAGCAGCCCCCGCAGGGAAGAGACCCAGTACTTC
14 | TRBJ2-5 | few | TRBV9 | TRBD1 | CASTPGQVQETQYF | TGTGCCAGCACCCCGGGACAGGTACAAGAGACCCAGTACTTC
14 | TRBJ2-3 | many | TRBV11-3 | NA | CASSLGLRPDTQYF | TGTGCCAGCAGCTTGGGACTGCGCCCAGATACGCAGTATTTT
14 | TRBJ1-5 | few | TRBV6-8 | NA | CASSYTQGNQPQHF | TGTGCCAGCAGTTACACCCAGGGAAATCAGCCCCAGCATTTT
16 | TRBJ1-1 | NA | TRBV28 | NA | CASSLSDGAMGTEAFF | TGTGCCAGCAGTTTATCTGACGGTGCCATGGGCACTGAAGCTTTCTTT
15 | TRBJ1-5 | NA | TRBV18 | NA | CASSPGGVFGQPQHF | TGTGCCAGCTCACCCGGGGGGGTTTTCGGGCAGCCCCAGCATTTT
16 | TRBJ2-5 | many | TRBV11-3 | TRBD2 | CASSLELAGGSETQYF | TGTGCCAGCAGCTTAGAACTAGCGGGAGGTTCAGAGACCCAGTACTTC
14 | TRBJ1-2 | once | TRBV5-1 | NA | CASSLVAEIYGYTF | TGCGCCAGCAGCTTGGTGGCAGAGATCTATGGCTACACCTTC
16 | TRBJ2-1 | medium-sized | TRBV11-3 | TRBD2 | CASSLPTSRIGDEQFF | TGTGCCAGCAGCCTACCGACTAGCCGGATTGGGGATGAGCAGTTCTTC
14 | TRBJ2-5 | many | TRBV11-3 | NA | CASSPDRAIETQYF | TGTGCCAGCAGCCCCGACAGAGCCATCGAGACCCAGTACTTC
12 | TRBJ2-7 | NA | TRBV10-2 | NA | CASSEQGSEQYF | TGCGCCAGCAGTGAACAGGGCTCCGAGCAGTACTTC
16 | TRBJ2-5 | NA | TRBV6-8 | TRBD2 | CASSSPGLAGQETQYF | TGTGCCAGCAGTTCCCCGGGACTAGCGGGACAAGAGACCCAGTACTTC